The 10 T cell receptor beta chains below were found in one sample sequenced in a study of blood T cell repertoires in COVID-19. Method: immunoSEQ multiplex PCR; TCRdb's copy keeps in-frame clones and lacks some. The sample carries under 250,000 clones, around 83% recorded once. What was sequenced was peripheral blood. These receptors came from a man aged 40-49 years with active or convalescent COVID-19.

This chain links TRBV5-5 with TRBJ1-2; D is ambiguous. CDR1 is SGHKS and CDR2 is YYEKEE in the germline V gene (reference sequence). Between the trimmed V and J ends, which lost 4 bases and 10 bases, there was a span of 11 bases. This CDR3 is built from 11 residues. The CDR3 loop reads CASSLAGAYTF. The CDR3 bases are TGTGCCAGCAGCCTGGCGGGTGCCTACACCTTC.

The J gene is TRBJ2-5, the V gene TRBV6-2 or TRBV6-3; 13 bases are shared with TRBD2. V lost 5 bases and J lost 4; bases outside the gene matches: 7. CDR1 MNHEY and CDR2 SVGEGT come from the germline V gene. This CDR3 is 16 amino acids long. The CDR3 reads CASSLNGLAGAETQYF. In nucleotides, the CDR3 is TGTGCCAGCAGTCTAAATGGACTAGCGGGAGCAGAGACCCAGTACTTC.

V and J are TRBV3-1 (or the pseudogene TRBV3-2) and TRBJ2-7; 7 bases map to TRBD1. The CDR3 is made up of 13 amino acids. Germline V CDR1 and CDR2: LGHDT, YNNKEL (reference sequence). The junction had 6 bases not matched to a gene; V was cut back by 4 bases and J by 6 bases. In DNA, the CDR3 is TGTGCCAGCAGCCCGCGGACAGGAACCGAGCAGTACTTC. It is translated as CASSPRTGTEQYF.

CDR3 loop: CASLSQLGQGTYEQYF. The CDR3 nucleotides read TGTGCCAGCCTCTCTCAATTGGGACAGGGTACCTACGAGCAGTACTTC. The rearrangement uses TRBV6-6 and TRBJ2-7; 9 nucleotides align to TRBD1. The CDR3 runs 16 residues. The V gene's germline CDR1 is MNHNY and CDR2 SVGAGI (reference sequence). With 8 bases clipped from V and 2 bases from J, the junction kept 13 bases outside the gene matches.

V and J are TRBV5-4 and TRBJ1-2; D is unresolved. With 2 bases removed from V and 0 bases from J, the gap between germline ends came to 5 bases. The CDR3 sequence is 13 residues long. Germline CDR1 reads SGHNT; CDR2 reads YYREEE (reference sequence). This CDR3 reads CASSFPSNYGYTF. Written as DNA, the CDR3 is TGTGCCAGCAGCTTCCCATCTAACTATGGCTACACCTTC.

V usage is TRBV4-1 and J usage is TRBJ1-1; TRBD1 aligns across 7 bases. V shed 1 base and J 2 bases; nucleotides not matched to a gene: 4. CDR3 size: 15 residues. Looked up from germline, CDR1 is MGHRA and CDR2 is YSYEKL. CDR3 loop: CASSQGTGLNTEAFF. The CDR3, as DNA: TGCGCCAGCAGCCAAGGGACAGGCTTAAACACTGAAGCTTTCTTT.

The chain has TRBV20-1 and TRBJ1-1; TRBD1 agrees at 7 bases. This CDR3 has 12 amino acids. J was trimmed by 11 bases and V by 3 bases; bases with no gene match: 9. In germline, CDR1 is DFQATT, CDR2 SNEGSKA (reference sequence). Here the CDR3 reads CSASSQGVGAFF. CDR3 bases: TGCAGTGCTAGTTCTCAGGGGGTCGGGGCTTTCTTT.

CDR3 region: CASSENAGGTEAFF. CDR3 nucleotides: TGCGCCAGCAGTGAGAATGCAGGGGGCACTGAAGCTTTCTTT. The chain is built from TRBV10-2 and TRBJ1-1; 7 bases map to TRBD1. Trimming removed 2 bases from V and 4 bases from J; junction bases left unmatched: 4. Looked up from germline, CDR1 is WSHSY and CDR2 is SAAADI. The length of the CDR3 is 14 residues.

In its sample, this clone was seen once. The chain couples TRBV6-1 to TRBJ2-1; 11 nucleotides match TRBD2. J lost 1 base, V lost 4 bases, and 6 bases had no gene match. CDR3 length: 17 residues. Germline V CDR1 and CDR2: MNHNS, SASEGT. The CDR3 region is CASSASGTSGSYNEQFF. CDR3 nucleotides: TGTGCCAGCAGTGCCTCCGGGACTAGCGGTTCCTACAATGAGCAGTTCTTC.

The J gene is TRBJ2-4, the V gene TRBV24-1; 9 bases are shared with TRBD1. This CDR3 spans 17 amino acids. Germline V gene lookup returns CDR1 KGHDR and CDR2 SFDVKD. The V segment lost 3 bases and the J segment 2 bases; nucleotides outside the gene matches: 7. The CDR3 spells CATSDAPGTGSKNIQYF. The CDR3 DNA sequence: TGTGCCACCAGTGATGCTCCCGGGACAGGGTCCAAAAACATTCAGTACTTC.